Listed below are T cell receptor beta chains from one sample, sequenced in a study of read filtering for tumor transcriptome and immune sequencing. One entry per CDR3 protein results from TCRdb running MiXCR on the reads. The sample contains over 35,000 distinct CDR3 sequences, 10% to 15% of which appear only once. The sequenced sample consisted of a population of CD138-negative cells sorted from bone marrow. These receptors all stem from a donor older than 35 with multiple myeloma. Each CDR3 is given with its conserved first and last residue. Fields, in order: J gene, clone size, V gene, D gene, CDR3 protein, CDR3 DNA. The D gene is left open where the match is weak. Not all rows give a size; the values are once, few, many and, for expanded clones, a class.

TRBJ2-7,NA,TRBV28,NA,CASTAGFEPYF,TGTGCCAGCACGGCGGGATTCGAGCCGTACTTC
TRBJ1-6,few,TRBV11-2,NA,CASSFPGPVHF,TGTGCCAGCAGCTTCCCGGGCCCTGTTCACTTT
TRBJ1-1,many,TRBV3-1,TRBD1,CASSLTWDSEAFF,TGTGCCAGCAGCCTCACCTGGGACAGCGAGGCTTTCTTT
TRBJ2-2,NA,TRBV6-4,TRBD1,CASSDWQGAGEPFF,TGTGCCAGCAGTGACTGGCAGGGGGCCGGGGAGCCGTTCTTT
TRBJ1-5,NA,TRBV12-3/TRBV12-4,NA,CASSLVGGDRPQHF,TGTGCCAGCAGCTTAGTCGGAGGGGATCGGCCCCAGCATTTT
TRBJ2-1,many,TRBV7-2,NA,CASRLLGPGNEQFF,TGTGCCAGCAGATTACTAGGACCAGGCAATGAGCAGTTCTTC
TRBJ2-1,many,TRBV24-1,TRBD2,CATSAVGRGASSYNEQFF,TGTGCCACCAGTGCCGTGGGGCGGGGGGCGAGCTCCTACAATGAGCAGTTCTTC
TRBJ2-2,many,TRBV7-9,NA,CASSLRTNTGELFF,TGTGCCAGCAGCTTAAGGACGAACACCGGGGAGCTGTTTTTT
TRBJ2-2,few,TRBV4-2,NA,CASSPGRMDTGELFF,TGTGCCAGCAGCCCCGGACGGATGGACACCGGGGAGCTGTTTTTT
TRBJ2-7,many,TRBV6-2/TRBV6-3,NA,CASSYGGLLGQYF,TGTGCCAGCAGTTACGGGGGGCTCTTGGGGCAGTACTTC
TRBJ2-3,many,TRBV6-5,TRBD2,CASSYSSGGTDTQYF,TGTGCCAGCAGTTACTCGAGCGGGGGGACAGATACGCAGTATTTT
TRBJ1-2,many,TRBV6-1,NA,CASSEGSADYGYTF,TGTGCCAGCAGTGAAGGGTCGGCGGACTATGGCTACACCTTC
TRBJ2-3,few,TRBV4-1,NA,CASSQDGGTDTQYF,TGCGCCAGCAGCCAAGATGGGGGCACAGATACGCAGTATTTT
TRBJ2-3,many,TRBV7-2,TRBD2,CASSLGSSGGFDTQYF,TGTGCCAGCAGCTTAGGCTCTAGCGGGGGGTTTGATACGCAGTATTTT
TRBJ2-1,many,TRBV7-2,TRBD2,CASSLAQLAGGGVFF,TGTGCCAGCAGCTTAGCCCAGCTAGCGGGGGGCGGGGTGTTCTTC
TRBJ2-5,many,TRBV20-1,NA,CSAPPRGLKETQYF,TGCAGTGCTCCACCCCGGGGGCTAAAAGAGACCCAGTACTTC
TRBJ2-1,many,TRBV25-1,TRBD1,CASSETGFHEQFF,TGTGCCAGCAGCGAGACAGGGTTCCATGAGCAGTTCTTC
TRBJ2-7,many,TRBV13,NA,CASSPSRTNYEQYF,TGTGCCAGCAGCCCATCCCGAACAAACTACGAGCAGTACTTC
TRBJ2-1,NA,TRBV4-1,NA,CASSQEALNYDEQFF,TGCGCCAGCAGCCAGGAAGCGCTAAACTACGATGAGCAGTTCTTC
TRBJ2-1,many,TRBV7-2,NA,CASSLVVYNEQFF,TGTGCCAGCAGCTTAGTGGTTTACAATGAGCAGTTCTTC
TRBJ1-1,NA,TRBV28,NA,CASSFRISDSRGAFF,TGTGCCAGCAGTTTCCGAATCTCAGACTCTAGGGGAGCTTTCTTT
TRBJ2-7,many,TRBV20-1,TRBD2,CSARKTSGGRQYF,TGCAGTGCTAGGAAGACTAGCGGGGGGCGGCAGTACTTC
TRBJ2-7,many,TRBV2,NA,CASSEKGYEQYF,TGTGCCAGCAGTGAAAAGGGTTACGAGCAGTACTTC
TRBJ2-1,many,TRBV7-3,TRBD1,CASSSGTGVYNEQFF,TGTGCCAGCAGCTCCGGGACAGGGGTATACAATGAGCAGTTCTTC
TRBJ2-7,many,TRBV7-2,NA,CASSRDRLYEQYF,TGTGCCAGCAGCCGTGACAGACTCTACGAGCAGTACTTC
TRBJ2-2,many,TRBV19,NA,CASSGTVNTGELFF,TGTGCCAGCAGTGGGACGGTGAACACCGGGGAGCTGTTTTTT
TRBJ2-1,many,TRBV5-1,TRBD1,CASSGGQLHYNEQFF,TGCGCCAGCAGCGGGGGACAGCTTCACTACAATGAGCAGTTCTTC
TRBJ1-1,many,TRBV28,NA,CASSFPQHTEAFF,TGTGCCAGCAGTTTTCCACAGCACACTGAAGCTTTCTTT
TRBJ1-5,many,TRBV7-2,NA,CASSLAAQAYQPQHF,TGTGCCAGCAGCTTAGCGGCGCAGGCTTATCAGCCCCAGCATTTT
TRBJ2-7,many,TRBV7-9,NA,CASSLVGTEQYF,TGTGCCAGCAGCTTAGTAGGGACCGAGCAGTACTTC
TRBJ2-6,many,TRBV6-6,NA,CASSTPAGANVLTF,TGTGCCAGCAGTACCCCGGCAGGGGCCAACGTCCTGACTTTC
TRBJ2-1,many,TRBV29-1,TRBD1,CSGRRDRSHNEQFF,TGCAGCGGACGCCGGGACAGGTCTCACAATGAGCAGTTCTTC
TRBJ1-1,many,TRBV28,NA,CASSLIREGTEAFF,TGTGCCAGCAGTTTAATACGAGAAGGAACTGAAGCTTTCTTT
TRBJ2-3,many,TRBV18,NA,CASSPTGGTDTQYF,TGTGCCAGCTCACCAACGGGAGGCACAGATACGCAGTATTTT
TRBJ2-7,many,TRBV6-6,TRBD1,CASSFRGTDSSYEQYF,TGTGCCAGCAGTTTCAGGGGGACAGACAGCTCCTACGAGCAGTACTTC
TRBJ2-5,many,TRBV4-1,NA,CASSRPSGGEGETQYF,TGCGCCAGCAGCCGCCCTTCGGGGGGCGAGGGGGAGACCCAGTACTTC
TRBJ2-2,few,TRBV12-3/TRBV12-4,TRBD1,CASRNTRDRVTGELFF,TGTGCCAGCAGAAATACCCGGGACAGGGTGACCGGGGAGCTGTTTTTT
TRBJ1-5,NA,TRBV3-1,NA,CASSQAPNQRQHF,TGTGCCAGCAGCCAAGCCCCTAATCAGCGCCAGCATTTT
TRBJ2-2,many,TRBV19,TRBD2,CASTLESGGNTGELFF,TGTGCCAGTACCCTGGAGAGCGGGGGCAACACCGGGGAGCTGTTTTTT
TRBJ2-3,many,TRBV7-6,NA,CASSLRAATDTQYF,TGTGCCAGCAGCTTAAGGGCAGCCACAGATACGCAGTATTTT
TRBJ2-2,many,TRBV5-1,TRBD1,CASSRDRGTGELFF,TGCGCCAGCAGCCGGGACAGGGGAACCGGGGAGCTGTTTTTT
TRBJ2-3,many,TRBV5-1,NA,CASSLVGAGDTQYF,TGCGCCAGCAGCTTGGTGGGGGCCGGAGATACGCAGTATTTT
TRBJ1-4,many,TRBV25-1,TRBD1,CASSRDSDEKLFF,TGTGCCAGCAGCCGGGACAGTGATGAAAAACTGTTTTTT